This TCR beta chain is from a study of T cells in Graves' hyperthyroidism and ophthalmopathy. Study summary: Peripheral blood draws took place at initial diagnosis, ahead of any treatment.

Overall study results and limits: The majority of expanded thyroid clonotypes above 0.001 also appeared in blood.

In the case of this clonotype: The antigen is unknown.

Hyperthyroidism patients were newly diagnosed, had disease duration under 2 months, and were aged 18 to 65 years. Clinical symptoms, serum thyroxine and TRAb, thyroid ultrasound and orbital computed tomography were used for the diagnoses. Trimming removed 3 bases at V and 6 bases at J, with 14 bases between. The CDR3 is made up of 14 amino acids. Looked up from germline, CDR1 is SGHRS and CDR2 is YFSETQ. It was RNA transcripts that yielded the amplified TCR beta CDR3 regions. HTBI primers were employed in a first-round RT-PCR of the TCR CDR3. TCRdb redid the calling of the multiplex PCR reads with MiXCR, one entry per CDR3 protein. This table has some 460,000 distinct CDR3 sequences, around 16% appearing once.

The sample was blood. The clonotype comes from a woman aged 18-30 years with Graves' hyperthyroidism. The J gene is TRBJ2-3, the V gene TRBV5-1; D is possibly TRBD2 (5 bases). The CDR3: CASSSRMGGDTQYF. CDR3 nucleotides: TGCGCCAGCAGCTCCCGAATGGGCGGGGATACGCAGTATTTT.